The 24 T cell receptor beta chains reported below all come from one sample, sequenced in a study of T cell changes during pregnancy in multiple sclerosis. Measured with immunoSEQ multiplex PCR; TCRdb has only the in-frame clones, and not every one. This table has about 46,000 clones, more than 85% appearing once. This specimen was CD8+ T cells from peripheral blood mononuclear cells, taken in the second trimester of pregnancy. The receptors shown here come from a female donor with multiple sclerosis, enrolled in a pregnancy study.

The chain combines TRBV4-3 with TRBJ1-1; D is ambiguous. This CDR3 comprises 14 residues. Germline V lookup: CDR1 LGHNA, CDR2 YSLEER. Trimming stripped 3 bases from V and 3 bases from J, with 11 bases between. CDR3 amino acids: CASSQAEGDTEAFF. The CDR3 coding sequence is TGCGCCAGCAGCCAGGCTGAAGGAGACACTGAAGCTTTCTTT.

V and J are TRBV4-1 and TRBJ1-1; the match to TRBD1 covers 8 bases. Germline lookup yields CDR1 MGHRA and CDR2 YSYEKL. The CDR3 consists of 15 residues. J gave up 6 bases and V 2 bases, and 8 bases lay outside the gene matches. In DNA, the CDR3 is TGCGCCAGCAGCCAATTCACAGGGGGACGGGCTGAAGCTTTCTTT. Translated, it gives CASSQFTGGRAEAFF.

The V gene is TRBV4-2, the J gene TRBJ1-4, with 7 nucleotides matching TRBD1. The junction had 10 bases not matched to a gene; V was cut back by 2 bases and J by 4 bases. Germline V gene lookup returns CDR1 LGHNA and CDR2 YNFKEQ. The CDR3 contains 17 residues. CDR3 amino acids: CASSQPLGQLRNEKLFF. As DNA, the CDR3 is TGTGCCAGCAGCCAACCATTGGGACAGCTACGTAATGAAAAACTGTTTTTT.

This rearrangement joins TRBV19 to TRBJ2-7; 9 bases fit TRBD1. CDR1 is LNHDA and CDR2 is SQIVND in the germline V gene (reference sequence). The CDR3 runs 15 residues. V trimming: 5 bases; J trimming: 5 bases; junction bases outside the gene matches: 10. CDR3 sequence (DNA): TGTGCCAGTAGTGCCGGGGGGACAGGGATGGACGAGCAGTACTTC. Translation: CASSAGGTGMDEQYF.

V gene TRBV5-6 combines with J gene TRBJ2-1; TRBD2 aligns across 9 bases. The CDR3 length is 15 residues. Germline trimming cut 0 bases from V and 2 bases from J; bases unmatched to any gene: 0. The germline CDR1 and CDR2 sequences are SGHDT and YYEEEE. In DNA, the CDR3 is TGTGCCAGCAGCTTGGGACTAGCGGCCTACAATGAGCAGTTCTTC. It is translated as CASSLGLAAYNEQFF.

The chain joins TRBV7-9 to TRBJ1-1; 8 bases map to TRBD1. After removal of 3 bases from V and 7 bases from J, the junction contained 7 bases not matched to a gene. From germline, CDR1 is SEHNR and CDR2 FQNEAQ (reference sequence). The CDR3 totals 14 residues. In nucleotides, the CDR3 is TGTGCCAGCAGCTTCACAGGGGGAGAGGATGAAGCTTTCTTT. It encodes CASSFTGGEDEAFF.

This sequence joins TRBV7-9 and TRBJ2-7; the D is unclear. Germline loops: CDR1 SEHNR, CDR2 FQNEAQ (reference sequence). V was pared by 3 bases and J by 6 bases, with 12 bases between. This CDR3 is built from 13 residues. This CDR3 is CASSFPSSPEQYF. Written as DNA, the CDR3 is TGTGCCAGCAGCTTTCCTAGTAGCCCCGAGCAGTACTTC.

The chain links TRBV27 to TRBJ2-7; 8 bases are a match to TRBD2. The CDR3 totals 12 residues. Germline CDR1 and CDR2: MNHEY and SMNVEV (reference sequence). Trimming removed 10 bases from V and 2 bases from J; junction bases left unmatched: 4. CDR3 coding DNA: TGTGCCACGGGGGGGGCCCCCTACGAGCAGTACTTC. Translation gives CATGGAPYEQYF.

This clone was observed once. The chain has TRBV6-4 and TRBJ2-1; 10 bases fit TRBD2. Germline loops: CDR1 MRHNA, CDR2 SNTAGT. V trimming: 7 bases; J trimming: 16 bases; junction bases outside the gene matches: 10. CDR3 size: 12 residues. CDR3 nucleotide sequence: TGTGCCAGCACCTATAGCGGGGGGCCGCTCTTCTTC. This translates into CASTYSGGPLFF.

This chain connects TRBV29-1 to TRBJ1-1; 7 bases are a match to TRBD1. The germline gives CDR1 SQVTM, CDR2 ANQGSEA. The length of the CDR3 is 14 residues. With 3 bases clipped from V and 7 bases from J, the junction kept 11 bases outside the gene matches. The DNA of the CDR3 is TGCAGCGTTGAGCGGAGAGACAGGGTGTATGAAGCTTTCTTT. Amino acid sequence: CSVERRDRVYEAFF.

J is TRBJ2-3 and V is TRBV7-6, with 7 bases that match TRBD2. The CDR3 spans 18 residues. The ends lost 8 bases at V and 3 bases at J; junction bases unmatched: 20. CDR1 is SGHVS, CDR2 FNYEAQ, per germline. CDR3 protein: CASCLSGGGLAVTDTQYF. CDR3 in DNA: TGTGCCAGCTGCCTCTCCGGGGGTGGTCTAGCGGTTACAGATACGCAGTATTTT. Full variable domain (outside the CDR3, taken from reference TRBV7-6 and TRBJ2-3): GAGVSQSPRYKVTKRGQDVALRCDPISGHVSLYWYRQALGQGPEFLTYFNYEAQQDKSGLPNDRFSAERPEGSISTLTIQRTEQRDSAMYRCASCLSGGGLAVTDTQYFGPGTRLTVL.

The V call is TRBV11-2, the J call TRBJ2-6; D might be TRBD1 (5 bases). Germline values: CDR1 SGHAT, CDR2 FQNNGV. The V gene lost 2 bases and the J gene lost 2 bases, with 13 bases spanning the gap. This CDR3 contains 17 residues. DNA for the CDR3: TGTGCCAGCAGCTTAAACCCCAGGGCCCCTGGGGCCAACGTCCTGACTTTC. Its translation is CASSLNPRAPGANVLTF.

The chain employs TRBV5-5 and TRBJ1-1, with 7 bases aligning to TRBD1. Germline CDR1 is SGHKS and CDR2 is YYEKEE (reference sequence). The CDR3 extends over 16 amino acids. V dropped 4 bases and J dropped 7; count of bases not matched to a gene: 16. CDR3 protein: CASSPGSQGVVIEAFF. CDR3 DNA sequence: TGTGCCAGCAGCCCCGGGAGCCAGGGGGTAGTGATTGAAGCTTTCTTT.

This chain joins TRBV7-3 and TRBJ2-2; TRBD2 matches at 7 bases. Germline V lookup: CDR1 SGHTA, CDR2 FQGTGA. This CDR3 is built from 15 residues. The J segment lost 4 bases and the V segment lost 5 bases, leaving 7 bases of the junction unmatched. This CDR3 is CASSLPPGGTGELFF. DNA of the CDR3: TGTGCCAGCAGCCTCCCTCCGGGAGGCACCGGGGAGCTGTTTTTT.

The chain recombines TRBV7-9 with TRBJ2-5; TRBD2 agrees at 11 bases. The ends lost 4 bases at V and 5 bases at J; junction bases unmatched: 12. This CDR3 spans 17 amino acids. CDR1 is SEHNR, CDR2 FQNEAQ, per germline (reference sequence). CDR3 sequence reads: CASSSELAGDDRETQYF. The CDR3 nucleotides read TGTGCCAGCAGCTCCGAACTAGCGGGGGACGACCGGGAGACCCAGTACTTC.

This chain connects TRBV13 to TRBJ2-7, with 8 bases fitting TRBD1. The CDR3 covers 15 residues. The J segment lost 0 bases and the V segment lost 4 bases, leaving 5 bases of the junction unmatched. Per the germline V gene, CDR1 is PRHDT and CDR2 is FYEKMQ (reference sequence). CDR3 in amino acids: CASSSRDRISYEQYF. The CDR3 nucleotides read TGTGCCAGCAGCTCCCGGGACAGGATCTCCTACGAGCAGTACTTC.

The rearrangement uses TRBV19 and TRBJ2-1, with TRBD1 as a possible D gene (6 bases). Looked up from germline, CDR1 is LNHDA and CDR2 is SQIVND (reference sequence). The germline V and J ends were trimmed by 3 bases and 0 bases, with 9 bases remaining between them. CDR3 size: 15 residues. This CDR3 reads CASSIGTPSYNEQFF. The CDR3 coding sequence is TGTGCCAGTAGTATTGGGACACCCTCCTACAATGAGCAGTTCTTC.

V is TRBV6-1 and J is TRBJ2-7; the match to TRBD2 covers 7 bases. The CDR3 sequence is 14 residues long. Trimming at V came to 1 base and at J to 3 bases, leaving 3 bases not matched to a gene. The germline V gene encodes CDR1 MNHNS and CDR2 SASEGT. The CDR3 DNA reads as TGTGCCAGCAGTGAAGGGGGGGGGAGCTACGAGCAGTACTTC. Amino acid sequence: CASSEGGGSYEQYF.

This clone was recorded only once. J is TRBJ2-5 and V is TRBV6-1; 14 nucleotides match TRBD2. Germline CDR1 reads MNHNS; CDR2 reads SASEGT. CDR3 length: 15 amino acids. V was pared by 6 bases and J by 12 bases, with 12 bases of the junction left unmatched. The CDR3 region is CASRGTSGGRLEEYF. The CDR3, as DNA: TGTGCCAGCAGGGGGACTAGCGGGGGCCGGCTGGAAGAGTACTTC.

The CDR3 DNA is TGTGCCAGCAGCTTACCAGGCGAGACCCAGTACTTC. Amino acid sequence: CASSLPGETQYF. The rearrangement links TRBV7-3 to TRBJ2-5; D is unresolved. CDR3 length: 12 amino acids. The V gene lost 2 bases and the J gene lost 5 bases, with 6 bases spanning the gap. CDR1 and CDR2 from the germline V gene are SGHTA and FQGTGA.

This sequence joins TRBV7-6 and TRBJ2-5; TRBD2 matches at 7 bases. CDR3 length equals 15 residues. V trimming: 2 bases; J trimming: 2 bases; junction bases outside the gene matches: 5. Germline values: CDR1 SGHVS, CDR2 FNYEAQ. The CDR3 loop reads CASSLSGAEQETQYF. The CDR3 region has the DNA TGTGCCAGCAGCTTAAGCGGGGCGGAACAAGAGACCCAGTACTTC.

In regard to this clone: The same CDR3 also results from other DNA sequences found in this sample. The chain has TRBV5-6 and TRBJ1-2, with TRBD1 matching 10 bases. J was trimmed by 2 bases and V by 3 bases; bases with no gene match: 1. Germline V lookup: CDR1 SGHDT, CDR2 YYEEEE. This CDR3 region has 14 residues. The CDR3 DNA reads TGTGCCAGCAGCTCGACAGGGGGCAACTATGGCTACACCTTC. It specifies CASSSTGGNYGYTF.

This chain uses TRBV4-1 with TRBJ1-1; D not certain. Trimming pared 0 bases from V and 1 base from J, leaving 6 bases between. Germline-derived CDR1 and CDR2 are MGHRA and YSYEKL. CDR3 length equals 14 residues. Written as DNA, the CDR3 is TGCGCCAGCAGCCAAGAACGGTGGAACACTGAAGCTTTCTTT. This sequence encodes CASSQERWNTEAFF.

The chain is built from TRBV29-1 and TRBJ2-7; D is ambiguous. Germline CDR1 SQVTM, CDR2 ANQGSEA. Trimming cost V 5 bases and J 1 base, with 9 bases left between them. The CDR3 runs 12 residues. CDR3 sequence: CSVLTGSYEQYF. In DNA, the CDR3 is TGCAGCGTTCTGACTGGTTCCTACGAGCAGTACTTC.